The rows below give T cell receptor beta chains drawn from one sample of a study of blood T cell repertoires in COVID-19. Assay used: immunoSEQ multiplex PCR; TCRdb lists only in-frame clones, some missing. The table lists around 140,000 clones, 75% to 90% of them singletons. Sequencing input: peripheral blood. These receptors originate from a man aged 18 to 29 with COVID-19, enrolled during active disease. Both conserved end residues are part of each CDR3. D genes are given only for firm matches. Some rows have no size entry. The others give once, few or many, or a class for an expanded clone.

J gene: TRBJ2-1
D gene: TRBD2
clone size: few
V gene: TRBV5-1
CDR3 protein: CASSTSTSGTYNEQFF
CDR3 DNA: TGCGCCAGCAGCACCTCGACTAGCGGTACTTACAATGAGCAGTTCTTC

J gene: TRBJ2-7
D gene: TRBD1
clone size: -
V gene: TRBV7-8
CDR3 protein: CASSALGTGDGEQYF
CDR3 DNA: TGTGCCAGCAGCGCTCTAGGGACAGGGGACGGTGAGCAGTACTTC

J gene: TRBJ2-2
D gene: TRBD1
clone size: -
V gene: TRBV15
CDR3 protein: CAYGDRHTGELFF
CDR3 DNA: TGTGCGTACGGGGACAGGCACACCGGGGAGCTGTTTTTT

J gene: TRBJ1-3
D gene: TRBD1
clone size: -
V gene: TRBV13
CDR3 protein: CASSMGTAGNTIYF
CDR3 DNA: TGTGCCAGCAGCATGGGGACAGCTGGAAACACCATATATTTT

J gene: TRBJ2-6
D gene: -
clone size: -
V gene: TRBV18
CDR3 protein: CASSLQNSGANVLTF
CDR3 DNA: TGTGCCAGCTCACTCCAGAACTCTGGGGCCAACGTCCTGACTTTC

J gene: TRBJ1-2
D gene: TRBD1
clone size: once
V gene: TRBV7-8
CDR3 protein: CASSSGQGDYGYTF
CDR3 DNA: TGTGCCAGCAGCTCGGGACAGGGCGACTATGGCTACACCTTC

J gene: TRBJ1-2
D gene: -
clone size: -
V gene: TRBV28
CDR3 protein: CASRELNRGPNYGYTF
CDR3 DNA: TGTGCCAGCAGGGAACTTAATAGAGGGCCTAACTATGGCTACACCTTC

J gene: TRBJ2-1
D gene: -
clone size: -
V gene: TRBV4-3
CDR3 protein: CASSQVRVHIGSYNEQFF
CDR3 DNA: TGCGCCAGCAGCCAAGTTCGGGTTCATATCGGCTCCTACAATGAGCAGTTCTTC

J gene: TRBJ2-7
D gene: TRBD1
clone size: -
V gene: TRBV13
CDR3 protein: CASSLPRQGSYEQYF
CDR3 DNA: TGTGCCAGCAGCCTCCCGAGACAGGGGTCATACGAGCAGTACTTC

J gene: TRBJ2-7
D gene: -
clone size: -
V gene: TRBV10-1
CDR3 protein: CASSPSTGLTYEQYF
CDR3 DNA: TGCGCCAGCAGCCCATCAACGGGACTCACCTACGAGCAGTACTTC

J gene: TRBJ2-2
D gene: -
clone size: few
V gene: TRBV7-9
CDR3 protein: CASSDLKGAGELFF
CDR3 DNA: TGTGCCAGCAGCGACCTGAAGGGAGCCGGGGAGCTGTTTTTT

J gene: TRBJ1-4
D gene: -
clone size: -
V gene: TRBV6-6
CDR3 protein: CATSGPRETDEKLFF
CDR3 DNA: TGTGCCACCTCCGGACCACGGGAAACGGATGAAAAACTGTTTTTT

J gene: TRBJ2-7
D gene: TRBD2
clone size: -
V gene: TRBV19
CDR3 protein: CASRAGTSASYEQYF
CDR3 DNA: TGTGCCAGTAGGGCCGGGACTAGCGCTTCCTACGAGCAGTACTTC

J gene: TRBJ2-7
D gene: -
clone size: once
V gene: TRBV7-2
CDR3 protein: CASSFAAGSVEQYF
CDR3 DNA: TGTGCCAGCAGCTTTGCGGCGGGATCTGTAGAGCAGTACTTC

J gene: TRBJ1-2
D gene: -
clone size: -
V gene: TRBV27
CDR3 protein: CASSFTTGANYGYTF
CDR3 DNA: TGTGCCAGCAGTTTCACGACAGGAGCTAACTATGGCTACACCTTC

J gene: TRBJ1-3
D gene: TRBD1
clone size: -
V gene: TRBV4-1
CDR3 protein: CASSQEGTANSGNTIYF
CDR3 DNA: TGCGCCAGCAGCCAAGAGGGGACAGCGAACTCTGGAAACACCATATATTTT

J gene: TRBJ2-5
D gene: TRBD1
clone size: -
V gene: TRBV12-3/TRBV12-4
CDR3 protein: CASSEQGVGTQYF
CDR3 DNA: TGTGCCAGCAGTGAGCAGGGGGTTGGGACCCAGTACTTC

J gene: TRBJ2-1
D gene: TRBD1
clone size: -
V gene: TRBV7-8
CDR3 protein: CASSLARGNSPYNEQFF
CDR3 DNA: TGTGCCAGCAGCTTAGCCAGGGGGAATAGCCCCTACAATGAGCAGTTCTTC

J gene: TRBJ2-1
D gene: -
clone size: -
V gene: TRBV4-3
CDR3 protein: CASSQPRGPTDNEQFF
CDR3 DNA: TGCGCCAGCAGCCAACCCAGGGGTCCCACCGACAATGAGCAGTTCTTC

J gene: TRBJ2-7
D gene: TRBD2
clone size: -
V gene: TRBV4-3
CDR3 protein: CASSQDIGRGRSGRFEQYF
CDR3 DNA: TGCGCCAGCAGCCAAGATATCGGTCGGGGACGTAGCGGGAGGTTCGAGCAGTACTTC

J gene: TRBJ2-3
D gene: TRBD1
clone size: -
V gene: TRBV24-1
CDR3 protein: CATSDPVTGNTDTQYF
CDR3 DNA: TGTGCCACCAGTGACCCTGTGACAGGGAACACAGATACGCAGTATTTT

J gene: TRBJ2-2
D gene: -
clone size: once
V gene: TRBV6-5
CDR3 protein: CASRSLNTGELFF
CDR3 DNA: TGTGCCAGCAGGTCCCTTAACACCGGGGAGCTGTTTTTT

J gene: TRBJ2-1
D gene: TRBD2
clone size: -
V gene: TRBV7-9
CDR3 protein: CASSFGPPAGGYNEQFF
CDR3 DNA: TGTGCCAGCAGCTTTGGCCCCCCAGCGGGAGGGTACAATGAGCAGTTCTTC

J gene: TRBJ2-7
D gene: -
clone size: -
V gene: TRBV5-4
CDR3 protein: CASSRPGHYEQYF
CDR3 DNA: TGTGCCAGCAGCCGACCGGGACACTACGAGCAGTACTTC

J gene: TRBJ1-1
D gene: -
clone size: -
V gene: TRBV7-8
CDR3 protein: CASSLAFGTYHVSNTEAFF
CDR3 DNA: TGTGCCAGCAGCTTAGCCTTCGGGACATATCACGTTTCGAACACTGAAGCTTTCTTT

J gene: TRBJ2-5
D gene: -
clone size: -
V gene: TRBV5-4
CDR3 protein: CASSLTYQGHGETQYF
CDR3 DNA: TGTGCCAGCAGCTTGACGTACCAGGGGCACGGGGAGACCCAGTACTTC

J gene: TRBJ2-3
D gene: -
clone size: -
V gene: TRBV28
CDR3 protein: CASRAQRKPSTDTQYF
CDR3 DNA: TGTGCCAGCAGAGCCCAGCGGAAACCTAGCACAGATACGCAGTATTTT

J gene: TRBJ1-1
D gene: -
clone size: -
V gene: TRBV29-1
CDR3 protein: CSGKQELNTEAFF
CDR3 DNA: TGCAGCGGCAAACAGGAACTAAACACTGAAGCTTTCTTT

J gene: TRBJ2-7
D gene: -
clone size: -
V gene: TRBV29-1
CDR3 protein: CSALESRSYEQYF
CDR3 DNA: TGCAGCGCACTCGAATCGCGGTCCTACGAGCAGTACTTC

J gene: TRBJ2-3
D gene: -
clone size: -
V gene: TRBV5-1
CDR3 protein: CASSLVSGGKTDTQYF
CDR3 DNA: TGCGCCAGCAGCTTGGTGTCAGGGGGGAAGACAGATACGCAGTATTTT

J gene: TRBJ2-1
D gene: -
clone size: -
V gene: TRBV11-2
CDR3 protein: CASSEIGGRLSYNEQFF
CDR3 DNA: TGTGCCAGCAGCGAGATCGGGGGGCGTCTAAGCTACAATGAGCAGTTCTTC

J gene: TRBJ2-1
D gene: TRBD2
clone size: -
V gene: TRBV3-1/TRBV3-2
CDR3 protein: CASSQEGTSEGPSYNEQFF
CDR3 DNA: TGTGCCAGCAGCCAAGAAGGGACTAGCGAGGGACCCTCCTACAATGAGCAGTTCTTC

J gene: TRBJ2-5
D gene: TRBD2
clone size: -
V gene: TRBV11-2
CDR3 protein: CASSLELAGGRGETQYF
CDR3 DNA: TGTGCCAGCAGCTTAGAGCTAGCGGGAGGTCGCGGGGAGACCCAGTACTTC

J gene: TRBJ2-3
D gene: -
clone size: -
V gene: TRBV21-1
CDR3 protein: CASSQPGNRGPDTQYF
CDR3 DNA: TGTGCCAGCAGCCAGCCCGGGAACAGGGGGCCAGATACGCAGTATTTT

J gene: TRBJ2-2
D gene: TRBD2
clone size: -
V gene: TRBV20-1
CDR3 protein: CSASRATGGTGELFF
CDR3 DNA: TGCAGTGCTAGTCGGGCCACCGGGGGGACCGGGGAGCTGTTTTTT

J gene: TRBJ2-1
D gene: TRBD2
clone size: -
V gene: TRBV7-9
CDR3 protein: CASSFRLAVYNEQFF
CDR3 DNA: TGTGCCAGCAGCTTCAGACTAGCAGTCTACAATGAGCAGTTCTTC

J gene: TRBJ1-6
D gene: TRBD1
clone size: -
V gene: TRBV9
CDR3 protein: CASSYGQASYNSPLHF
CDR3 DNA: TGTGCCAGCAGCTATGGACAGGCCTCCTATAATTCACCCCTCCACTTT

J gene: TRBJ2-3
D gene: TRBD2
clone size: -
V gene: TRBV5-1
CDR3 protein: CASSLGLAGSDTQYF
CDR3 DNA: TGCGCCAGCAGCTTGGGGCTAGCGGGGTCAGATACGCAGTATTTT

J gene: TRBJ2-5
D gene: TRBD1
clone size: -
V gene: TRBV24-1
CDR3 protein: CATSDPDRGQTQYF
CDR3 DNA: TGTGCCACCAGTGACCCAGACAGGGGGCAGACCCAGTACTTC

J gene: TRBJ2-5
D gene: TRBD2
clone size: once
V gene: TRBV7-9
CDR3 protein: CASSQAGTSGRQTQYF
CDR3 DNA: TGTGCCAGCAGCCAAGCCGGGACTAGCGGGAGACAGACCCAGTACTTC

J gene: TRBJ2-3
D gene: -
clone size: -
V gene: TRBV18
CDR3 protein: CASSQDAGRTDTQYF
CDR3 DNA: TGTGCCAGCTCACAAGACGCGGGGCGCACAGATACGCAGTATTTT